The entry that follows covers one T cell receptor beta chain sequence. Antigen specificity is unknown. V lost 3 bases and J 3 bases, leaving 18 bases between the germline ends. Looked up from germline, CDR1 is KGHSH and CDR2 is LQKENI. The CDR3 extends over 17 amino acids. This specimen comes from a study of OX40 agonist ivuxolimab in advanced cancers. Study-wide background: Intravenous ivuxolimab was administered to patients every 2 weeks at 0.01 to 10 mg/kg. The diagnoses of dose-escalation patients were hepatocellular carcinoma, melanoma, renal cell or head and neck cancer.

The study's findings and limits: In the expanded peripheral T cells, antigen specificity was never determined.

TCRdb's table, derived via immunoSEQ multiplex PCR, lists solely in-frame clones and lacks some. Of 45,000 to 50,000 clones in the sample, 80% to 90% were seen once. The receptor's source is an adult with an advanced solid tumor such as melanoma, head and neck, liver or kidney cancer. The V and J genes are TRBV18 and TRBJ1-3; a possible D gene is TRBD1 (6 bases). The sample consisted of CD4+ or CD8+ T cells sorted from blood, taken in a trial of the OX40 agonist ivuxolimab. The CDR3, as DNA: TGTGCCAGCTCACCCCAGGACAGCCAGGGAAGTGGAAACACCATATATTTT. The encoded protein is CASSPQDSQGSGNTIYF.